The source of this TCR beta chain is a study of shared clonotypes between healthy human individuals. Across the whole study: Each donor had three CD4 naive, three CD4 memory, two CD8 naive and one CD8 memory plate. Study-wide results and caveats: What limited the represented genetic and exposure-history diversity was the small number of donors.

For each subset, genomic DNA was distributed in equal portions over several immunoSEQ plates. Sorted-subset replicate PCR reactions contained 150 to 200 ng DNA, corresponding to approximately 30,000 T cell genomes. Data came from immunoSEQ multiplex PCR; TCRdb stores just in-frame clones and leaves some out. This table holds about 2.5 million clones, 85% to 95% found once. Of note for this clone: Its antigen remains unknown.

Per the germline V gene, CDR1 is SGDLS and CDR2 is YYNGEE. V lost 4 bases to trimming and J lost 1 base, with 20 bases between them. This CDR3 is 17 amino acids long. The receptor was isolated from a man between 18 and 35 years old in good health. Some clones in this sample may be carry-over from other donors' samples. The material sequenced was naive CD4+ T cells from PBMCs. Subset here: CD45RA+ positively selected. The V and J genes are TRBV9 and TRBJ1-1, with TRBD1 as a possible D gene (5 bases). CDR3 in DNA: TGTGCCAGCAGCCGCGGGGTTGTGGGGGTCGGGAACACTGAAGCTTTCTTT. This gives the protein CASSRGVVGVGNTEAFF.